The 9 T cell receptor beta chains listed next were all sequenced from one sample in a study of Graves' ophthalmopathy and Graves' hyperthyroidism. CDR3 regions of TCR beta were amplified from RNA transcripts. A first-round RT-PCR used HTBI primers, followed by a second-round multiplex PCR. One entry per CDR3 protein results from TCRdb running MiXCR on the multiplex PCR reads. Of fewer than 650,000 distinct CDR3 sequences listed, about a fifth were seen once; the top ten hold around 7%. Sequenced input: peripheral blood. The origin of the receptors is a woman under 30 with stable Graves' hyperthyroidism. Some clones in this sample may be carry-over from other donors' samples.

The J gene is TRBJ2-4, the V gene TRBV18; no definite D call. The CDR3 runs 13 residues. CDR1 is KGHSH and CDR2 is LQKENI in the germline V gene. V was clipped by 6 bases and J by 13 bases, with 19 bases between them. DNA for the CDR3: TGTGCCAGCTCGCTAGACTGGGAAGCTTTGCAGTACTTC. Protein: CASSLDWEALQYF.

Comments on this clonotype: One base away lies a much larger clone, so this may be a sequencing read error. This chain uses TRBV19 with TRBJ1-1; no reliable D call. The CDR3 consists of 15 residues. The V end lost 5 bases, the J end lost 0 bases, and 13 bases lay between the germline ends. The germline gives CDR1 LNHDA, CDR2 SQIVND (reference sequence). The CDR3 reads CASSVKVKMNTEAFF. CDR3 sequence (DNA): TGTGCCAGTAGTGTCAAGGTAAAAATGAACACTGAAGCTTTCTTT.

This clonotype was recorded many times. V and J are TRBV6-1 and TRBJ1-3; D call uncertain. Germline loops: CDR1 MNHNS, CDR2 SASEGT. V was trimmed by 1 base and J by 0 bases, leaving 7 bases between them. The CDR3 contains 15 residues. The CDR3 reads CASSEGRYSGNTIYF. The CDR3 DNA reads as TGTGCCAGCAGTGAAGGCAGGTACTCTGGAAACACCATATATTTT.

This clonotype came up a few times. This chain links TRBV6-2 or TRBV6-3 with TRBJ2-7; the D is unclear. V lost 8 bases and J 5 bases, leaving 10 bases between the germline ends. The CDR3 is 11 residues long. CDR1 and CDR2 (germline): MNHEY, SVGEGT. CDR3 coding DNA: TGTGCCAGCTCCAGAAGAGACGAGCAGTACTTC. Residues: CASSRRDEQYF.

As DNA, the CDR3 is TGCGCCAGCAGCCAGTCGACAGGGCTCACTGAAGCTTTCTTT. Amino acid sequence: CASSQSTGLTEAFF. V usage is TRBV4-1 and J usage is TRBJ1-1; 7 nucleotides agree with TRBD1. CDR1 and CDR2 (germline): MGHRA, YSYEKL. The V segment lost 3 bases and the J segment 4 bases; nucleotides outside the gene matches: 5. CDR3 length: 14 amino acids.

This clonotype was counted many times. The V and J genes are TRBV6-5 and TRBJ2-2, with 8 bases identical to TRBD1. After removal of 6 bases from V and 5 bases from J, the junction contained 5 bases not matched to a gene. The CDR3 contains 14 residues. Germline loops: CDR1 MNHEY, CDR2 SVGAGI. The CDR3 DNA reads TGTGCCAGCAGCTCGACAGGGGCTACCGGGGAGCTGTTTTTT. Translated: CASSSTGATGELFF.

J is TRBJ1-2 and V is TRBV12-3 or TRBV12-4, with D possibly being TRBD1 (6 bases). The CDR3 extends over 13 amino acids. Between the trimmed V and J ends, which lost 6 bases and 8 bases, there was a span of 16 bases. The CDR3: CASSLGTHKGYTF. The CDR3 coding sequence is TGTGCCAGCAGCCTAGGGACACACAAGGGCTACACCTTC.

This clonotype was observed many times. The V call is TRBV19, the J call TRBJ1-1; TRBD1 is a possible D gene (5 bases). This CDR3 contains 16 residues. Germline V lookup: CDR1 LNHDA, CDR2 SQIVND (reference sequence). The germline V and J ends were trimmed by 1 base and 0 bases, with 12 bases remaining between them. The CDR3 protein is CASSIGGGYMNTEAFF. Here the CDR3 DNA reads TGTGCCAGTAGTATAGGGGGCGGTTACATGAACACTGAAGCTTTCTTT.

This clonotype was detected many times. V usage is TRBV11-3 and J usage is TRBJ2-2, with unresolved D. The CDR3 covers 13 residues. CDR1 and CDR2 from the germline V gene are SGHNT and YENEEA. The V gene lost 0 bases and the J gene lost 4 bases, with 3 bases spanning the gap. The CDR3 reads CASSLESTGELFF. For the CDR3, the DNA is TGTGCCAGCAGCTTAGAGTCCACCGGGGAGCTGTTTTTT.